The 8 T cell receptor beta chains below were found in one sample sequenced in a study of T cells in Graves' hyperthyroidism and ophthalmopathy. The TCR beta CDR3 regions underwent amplification using RNA transcripts as the source. A first-round RT-PCR of the TCR CDR3 used the HTBI primer set. TCRdb itself ran the multiplex PCR reads through MiXCR, one entry per CDR3 protein. The table has roughly 280,000 distinct CDR3 sequences, 15% to 20% seen once. The sequenced sample was blood. All receptors derive from a woman aged 60-70 years with Graves' ophthalmopathy.

This clonotype has just a few counts. The chain combines TRBV20-1 with TRBJ2-7; 10 bases match TRBD1. Trimming cost V 5 bases and J 6 bases; bases outside gene matches: 4. In germline, CDR1 is DFQATT, CDR2 SNEGSKA (reference sequence). This CDR3 spans 12 amino acids. CDR3 protein: CSARQGASEQYF. CDR3 sequence (DNA): TGCAGTGCTCGACAGGGGGCGAGCGAGCAGTACTTC.

The J gene is TRBJ2-3, the V gene TRBV10-3; 14 bases are shared with TRBD2. This CDR3 has 15 residues. CDR1 is ENHRY, CDR2 SYGVKD, per germline. The junction had 9 bases not matched to a gene; V was cut back by 10 bases and J by 6 bases. Here the CDR3 reads CATSGLAGVGDTQYF. DNA for the CDR3: TGTGCCACCTCGGGACTAGCGGGAGTCGGTGATACGCAGTATTTT.

This clonotype was seen only a few times. The V gene is TRBV25-1, the J gene TRBJ1-1; D uncertain. The CDR3 covers 13 residues. The V gene's germline CDR1 is MGHDK and CDR2 SYGVNS. Deletions cut 4 bases from V and 4 bases from J, with 10 bases between. The CDR3 here is CASSGVGLTEAFF. The CDR3 nucleotides read TGTGCCAGCAGTGGAGTAGGGCTCACTGAAGCTTTCTTT.

This clonotype was counted a single time. With a much larger clone just one base away, this may be a read error. The chain joins TRBV12-3 or TRBV12-4 to TRBJ1-5; no clear D gene. The CDR3 has 13 amino acids. V lost 3 bases, J lost 5 bases, and 8 bases lay in between. The CDR3 DNA is TGTGCCAGCAGTTTGACCCCGGATCAGCCCCAGCATTTT. It specifies CASSLTPDQPQHF.

This clonotype was found many times. The chain combines TRBV2 with TRBJ2-7, with TRBD2 matching 13 bases. Trimming removed 6 bases from V and 3 bases from J; junction bases left unmatched: 2. The V gene's germline CDR1 is SNHLY and CDR2 FYNNEI. CDR3 length: 14 amino acids. The DNA of the CDR3 is TGTGCCAGCAGGAGGACTAGCGGGAGCTACGAGCAGTACTTC. Its translation is CASRRTSGSYEQYF.

Ten or more counts support this clonotype. The rearrangement joins TRBV11-2 to TRBJ2-7; TRBD2 aligns across 10 bases. The CDR3 runs to 14 residues. After removal of 4 bases from V and 3 bases from J, the junction contained 3 bases not matched to a gene. Germline CDR1 and CDR2: SGHAT and FQNNGV. The chain's CDR3 is CASSWTSGLYEQYF. CDR3 in DNA: TGTGCCAGCAGCTGGACTAGCGGACTCTACGAGCAGTACTTC.

This chain joins TRBV5-6 and TRBJ2-2; 10 nucleotides align to TRBD1. V shed 4 bases and J 6 bases; nucleotides not matched to a gene: 6. The germline CDR1 and CDR2 sequences are SGHDT and YYEEEE. This CDR3 is built from 15 residues. The CDR3 DNA follows: TGTGCCAGCAGCCCCGGGACAGGGGAGGCCGGGGAGCTGTTTTTT. This gives the protein CASSPGTGEAGELFF. Full variable domain (missing parts from reference TRBV5-6 and TRBJ2-2): DAGVTQSPTHLIKTRGQQVTLRCSPKSGHDTVSWYQQALGQGPQFIFQYYEEEERQRGNFPDRFSGHQFPNYSSELNVNALLLGDSALYLCASSPGTGEAGELFFGEGSRLTVL.

This clonotype was observed many times. The chain uses TRBV6-2 or TRBV6-3 and TRBJ2-3; unclear D gene. V was clipped by 10 bases and J by 6 bases, with 11 bases between them. The length of the CDR3 is 11 residues. Per germline, CDR1 MNHEY and CDR2 SVGEGT. DNA for the CDR3: TGTGCCATTGGTATGACGGATACGCAGTATTTT. This gives the protein CAIGMTDTQYF.